This T cell receptor beta chain was sequenced for a study of T cell responses to AZD1222 COVID-19 vaccine. Study-wide background: Pooled samples include second doses given at about 4 or 12 weeks.

General study points: Repertoire sampling occurred only after the peak T cell response. Most donors were white British and more were female, and clonal diversity was possibly underestimated. Targets within unmutated variant regions were reportedly found for nearly half of spike-specific TCRs.

Clones were read by immunoSEQ multiplex PCR, and TCRdb kept only the in-frame ones, dropping some. The data show some 120,000 clones, 93% seen once. CDR1 and CDR2 (germline): LNHDA, SQIVND (reference sequence). Trimming cost V 5 bases and J 10 bases; bases outside gene matches: 16. This CDR3 region has 16 residues. This clone was seen a single time. The target antigen is unknown. This chain connects TRBV19 to TRBJ2-1, with 8 bases matching TRBD1. Sequencing used peripheral blood, obtained on day 0 of AZD1222 vaccination. This TCR derives from an adult in good health. The CDR3 reads CASSYGTGGPFEEQFF. The CDR3 DNA is TGTGCCAGTAGTTACGGGACAGGAGGCCCTTTCGAGGAGCAGTTCTTC.